This T cell receptor (beta chain) was profiled in a study of T cell responses to AZD1222 COVID-19 vaccine. Overall study: Recipients boosted at about 4 weeks or about 12 weeks are pooled. Study outcomes and limitations: Vaccine-related CD4 TCRs covered spike, predominating at 160-218 and 743-854. Regions left unmutated in variants are reportedly the target of nearly half of spike-specific TCRs. Donors were largely white British and mainly female; clonal diversity was possibly underestimated.

Only in-frame clones appear in the TCRdb table, and some are missing; sequencing was by immunoSEQ multiplex PCR. The sample lists more than 110,000 clones; 70% to 90% were seen once. On this clone itself: The antigen remains unidentified.

J was trimmed by 12 bases and V by 6 bases; bases with no gene match: 11. Germline V gives CDR1 SNHLY, CDR2 FYNNEI. The CDR3 is made up of 14 amino acids. The chain employs TRBV2 and TRBJ2-1; the match to TRBD2 covers 10 bases. The source was peripheral blood, collected on day 0 of AZD1222 vaccination. The sequence derives from an adult in good health. The chain's CDR3 is CASRGTSALSGQFF. DNA of the CDR3: TGTGCCAGCAGGGGGACTAGCGCCCTTTCTGGGCAGTTCTTC.